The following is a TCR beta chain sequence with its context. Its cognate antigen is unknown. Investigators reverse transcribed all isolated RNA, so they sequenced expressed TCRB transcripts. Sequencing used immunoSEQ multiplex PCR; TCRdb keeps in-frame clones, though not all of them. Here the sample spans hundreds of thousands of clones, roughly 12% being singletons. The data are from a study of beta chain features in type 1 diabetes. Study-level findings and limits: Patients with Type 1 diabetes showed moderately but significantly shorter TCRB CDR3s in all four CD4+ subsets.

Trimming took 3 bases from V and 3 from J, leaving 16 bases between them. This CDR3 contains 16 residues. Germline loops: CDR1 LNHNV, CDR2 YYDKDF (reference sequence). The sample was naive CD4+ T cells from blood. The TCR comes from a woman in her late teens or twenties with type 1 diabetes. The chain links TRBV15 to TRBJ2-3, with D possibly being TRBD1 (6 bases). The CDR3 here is CATSRLVPTGTDTQYF. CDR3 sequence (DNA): TGTGCCACCAGCAGGCTAGTTCCTACAGGGACAGATACGCAGTATTTT.